Below are 22 T cell receptor beta chains sequenced from a single sample in a study of blood T cell repertoires in COVID-19 (dated by TCRdb to 2018 to 2020). Receptor libraries were prepared by the immunoSEQ multiplex PCR assay. TCRdb re-hosts the immuneACCESS table, in-frame sequences only. Its copies lack some clones; in the studies checked, an unresolved V gene accounts for under half of them, and the cause for the rest is not known. The sample data list under 200,000 clones, and approximately 88% of these were observed just once. Around 8.4% of the sample is held by the ten biggest clonotypes. The sequencing sample was made of peripheral blood. The receptor source for this set is an elderly woman with active or convalescent COVID-19.

The V gene is TRBV9, the J gene TRBJ2-7, with D possibly matching TRBD1 (5 bases). Per germline, CDR1 SGDLS and CDR2 YYNGEE. V was pared by 0 bases and J by 2 bases, with 12 bases between. The CDR3 is made up of 15 amino acids. CDR3 in amino acids: CASSVEAGPTYEQYF. CDR3 bases: TGTGCCAGCAGCGTAGAGGCAGGGCCAACCTACGAGCAGTACTTC. The whole variable domain, remainder taken from reference TRBV9 and TRBJ2-7, is DSGVTQTPKHLITATGQRVTLRCSPRSGDLSVYWYQQSLDQGLQFLIQYYNGEERAKGNILERFSAQQFPDLHSELNLSSLELGDSALYFCASSVEAGPTYEQYFGPGTRLTVT.

This rearrangement joins TRBV30 to TRBJ1-3, with D unresolved. Germline CDR1 reads GTSNPN; CDR2 reads SVGIG (reference sequence). V lost 3 bases, J lost 4 bases, and 10 bases lay in between. The length of the CDR3 is 13 residues. CDR3 coding DNA: TGTGCCTGGAGAAATCCAGGAGGAAACACCATATATTTT. Translated, it gives CAWRNPGGNTIYF. Looking up the rest from reference TRBV30 and TRBJ1-3 gives the full variable domain: SQTIHQWPATLVQPVGSPLSLECTVEGTSNPNLYWYRQAAGRGLQLLFYSVGIGQISSEVPQNLSASRPQDRQFILSSKKLLLSDSGFYLCAWRNPGGNTIYFGEGSWLTVV.

This chain uses TRBV6-5 with TRBJ2-1, with 11 bases lining up with TRBD2. The V segment lost 4 bases and the J segment 7 bases; nucleotides outside the gene matches: 6. The CDR3 has 15 amino acids. The germline gives CDR1 MNHEY, CDR2 SVGAGI. The CDR3 protein is CASSLAGGLRNEQFF. DNA for the CDR3: TGTGCCAGCAGTTTAGCGGGGGGGCTGCGGAATGAGCAGTTCTTC.

CDR3 in amino acids: CASSFRGGTGETQYF. DNA of the CDR3: TGTGCCAGCAGCTTCCGGGGGGGTACCGGGGAGACCCAGTACTTC. J is TRBJ2-5 and V is TRBV11-2; 8 bases are a match to TRBD2. CDR3 length: 15 amino acids. The germline V gene encodes CDR1 SGHAT and CDR2 FQNNGV. The trim removed 3 bases at V and 5 bases at J, leaving 8 bases unmatched.

The chain links TRBV5-1 to TRBJ1-6; 9 nucleotides agree with TRBD1. Germline V gene sequence: CDR1 SGHRS, CDR2 YFSETQ. The CDR3 is made up of 18 amino acids. J gave up 5 bases and V 0 bases, and 9 bases lay outside the gene matches. Written as DNA, the CDR3 is TGCGCCAGCAGCTTGGCCCCAGACAGGGGGGGGGATAATTCACCCCTCCACTTT. Translation gives CASSLAPDRGGDNSPLHF.

This clone has just one count. The V gene is TRBV5-4, the J gene TRBJ2-2; TRBD2 is a possible D gene (5 bases). CDR1 and CDR2 (germline): SGHNT, YYREEE (reference sequence). The CDR3 is made up of 15 amino acids. V gave up 1 base and J gave up 7 bases, with 14 bases separating them. This CDR3 reads CASSLSRAEDGELFF. The CDR3 region has the DNA TGTGCCAGCAGCTTGAGTCGTGCGGAGGACGGGGAGCTGTTTTTT.

The rearrangement uses TRBV11-1 and TRBJ2-7; D uncertain. Germline lookup yields CDR1 SGHAT and CDR2 FQDESV (reference sequence). The CDR3 covers 12 residues. Deletions cut 4 bases from V and 0 bases from J, with 4 bases between. The CDR3 reads CASSSISYEQYF. The CDR3 DNA sequence: TGTGCCAGCAGCTCAATCTCCTACGAGCAGTACTTC.

The sample holds a few counts of this clone. This chain joins TRBV4-1 and TRBJ2-5; 9 bases agree with TRBD2. The germline V gene has CDR1 MGHRA and CDR2 YSYEKL. This CDR3 has 15 amino acids. V trimming: 0 bases; J trimming: 8 bases; junction bases outside the gene matches: 7. For the CDR3, the DNA is TGCGCCAGCAGCCAAGACGGGACAGCGGGGGGAACCCAGTACTTC. This sequence encodes CASSQDGTAGGTQYF.

This clone was detected only once. The V and J genes are TRBV3-1 (or the pseudogene TRBV3-2) and TRBJ2-3; 8 bases fit TRBD1. Germline trimming cut 6 bases from V and 4 bases from J; bases unmatched to any gene: 9. This CDR3 is 15 amino acids long. CDR1 LGHDT and CDR2 YNNKEL come from the germline V gene (reference sequence). CDR3 sequence reads: CASRPGQGEADTQYF. In nucleotides, the CDR3 is TGTGCCAGCAGACCTGGACAGGGCGAGGCAGATACGCAGTATTTT.

This chain joins TRBV7-9 and TRBJ2-5; D gene ambiguous. The length of the CDR3 is 15 residues. With 5 bases removed from V and 0 bases from J, the gap between germline ends came to 13 bases. CDR1 is SEHNR, CDR2 FQNEAQ, per germline (reference sequence). This CDR3 reads CASSPLPGHQETQYF. DNA of the CDR3: TGTGCCAGCAGCCCACTCCCCGGTCACCAAGAGACCCAGTACTTC.

This chain links TRBV11-2 with TRBJ2-7, with 7 positions matching TRBD1. This CDR3 region has 15 residues. The J segment lost 0 bases and the V segment lost 5 bases, leaving 7 bases of the junction unmatched. Germline V gene data show CDR1 as SGHAT and CDR2 as FQNNGV. CDR3 loop: CASSGQGQSSYEQYF. The CDR3 region has the DNA TGTGCCAGCAGCGGGCAGGGACAGAGCTCCTACGAGCAGTACTTC.

CDR3 protein: CASSPDRLANYGYTF. The DNA for the CDR3 is TGTGCCAGCAGCCCCGACAGGTTAGCTAACTATGGCTACACCTTC. This chain uses TRBV14 with TRBJ1-2, with D perhaps matching TRBD1 (6 bases). Looked up from germline, CDR1 is SGHDN and CDR2 is FVKESK. V was shortened by 4 bases and J by 0 bases, with 12 bases between the two germline ends. The CDR3 runs to 15 residues.

The rearrangement joins TRBV18 to TRBJ1-5; D remains ambiguous. The CDR3 loop spans 13 amino acids. V was clipped by 6 bases and J by 0 bases, with 6 bases between them. Germline V gives CDR1 KGHSH, CDR2 LQKENI. CDR3 in DNA: TGTGCCAGCTCCACACATAGCAATCAGCCCCAGCATTTT. As protein: CASSTHSNQPQHF.

The gene calls are TRBV6-6 and TRBJ2-3, with unresolved D. The CDR3 is 14 residues long. Germline-derived CDR1 and CDR2 are MNHNY and SVGAGI (reference sequence). V lost 5 bases, J lost 2 bases, and 11 bases lay in between. CDR3 DNA: TGTGCCAGCAGTAAGAACGGGTTCACAGATACGCAGTATTTT. Residues: CASSKNGFTDTQYF.

The CDR3 region is CASSRQGSNYGYTF. The CDR3 nucleotides are TGTGCCAGCAGCAGACAGGGAAGTAACTATGGCTACACCTTC. The J gene is TRBJ1-2, the V gene TRBV2; TRBD1 agrees at 7 bases. Germline trimming cut 6 bases from V and 1 base from J; bases unmatched to any gene: 5. Germline V gene sequence: CDR1 SNHLY, CDR2 FYNNEI. This CDR3 is 14 amino acids long.

This rearrangement joins TRBV19 to TRBJ1-3; no clear D gene. This CDR3 contains 17 residues. Germline V CDR1 and CDR2: LNHDA, SQIVND (reference sequence). V was cut by 1 base and J by 0 bases, with 13 bases left in between. The CDR3, as DNA: TGTGCCAGTAGTATAGCCGGCCAGGCGAGCTCTGGAAACACCATATATTTT. It specifies CASSIAGQASSGNTIYF.

The rearrangement uses TRBV5-8 and TRBJ2-3; 8 bases fit TRBD2. V lost 0 bases and J lost 8; bases outside the gene matches: 5. CDR3 length: 14 residues. CDR1 is SGHTS, CDR2 YDEGEE, per germline. CDR3 DNA: TGTGCCAGCAGCTTGGGGACTAGCCCAGGTACGCAGTATTTT. Its protein is CASSLGTSPGTQYF.

The J gene is TRBJ2-7, the V gene TRBV20-1; D call uncertain. The germline V and J ends were trimmed by 4 bases and 3 bases, with 7 bases remaining between them. Looked up from germline, CDR1 is DFQATT and CDR2 is SNEGSKA (reference sequence). The CDR3 contains 11 residues. The CDR3 spells CSANGGYEQYF. CDR3 bases: TGCAGTGCTAATGGCGGCTACGAGCAGTACTTC.

This chain links TRBV10-3 with TRBJ1-2; 9 nucleotides match TRBD1. CDR1 ENHRY and CDR2 SYGVKD come from the germline V gene. V was pared by 3 bases and J by 5 bases, with 16 bases of the junction left unmatched. The CDR3 has 18 residues. In DNA, the CDR3 is TGTGCCATCAGTGACTCCTTCTTCCGGGACAGGGAAAATTATGGCTACACCTTC. Protein: CAISDSFFRDRENYGYTF.

V gene TRBV12-3 or TRBV12-4 combines with J gene TRBJ1-2; D possibly corresponds to TRBD1 (5 bases). The V and J ends lost 3 bases and 7 bases respectively, with 12 bases between them. There are 13 residues in the CDR3. The CDR3 region has the DNA TGTGCCAGCAGTTTGGGGGGGGTTACTGGCTACACCTTC. Residues: CASSLGGVTGYTF.

The V gene is TRBV29-1, the J gene TRBJ2-7; 10 bases are a match to TRBD1. V lost 2 bases to trimming and J lost 2 bases; unmatched junction nucleotides: 12. The germline V gene has CDR1 SQVTM and CDR2 ANQGSEA. The length of the CDR3 is 17 residues. CDR3 sequence (DNA): TGCAGCGTTGAAAAACCCCAAGGGGACAGGGGTGCCTACGAGCAGTACTTC. Its protein product is CSVEKPQGDRGAYEQYF.

V is TRBV7-9 and J is TRBJ2-2, with a weak D call TRBD1 (5 bases). The CDR3 is made up of 15 amino acids. CDR1 and CDR2 from the germline V gene are SEHNR and FQNEAQ (reference sequence). V lost 1 base and J 6 bases, leaving 12 bases between the germline ends. The CDR3 nucleotides are TGTGCCAGCAGCTTAGACGTCAGGGTCGCCGGGGAGCTGTTTTTT. This codes for CASSLDVRVAGELFF.